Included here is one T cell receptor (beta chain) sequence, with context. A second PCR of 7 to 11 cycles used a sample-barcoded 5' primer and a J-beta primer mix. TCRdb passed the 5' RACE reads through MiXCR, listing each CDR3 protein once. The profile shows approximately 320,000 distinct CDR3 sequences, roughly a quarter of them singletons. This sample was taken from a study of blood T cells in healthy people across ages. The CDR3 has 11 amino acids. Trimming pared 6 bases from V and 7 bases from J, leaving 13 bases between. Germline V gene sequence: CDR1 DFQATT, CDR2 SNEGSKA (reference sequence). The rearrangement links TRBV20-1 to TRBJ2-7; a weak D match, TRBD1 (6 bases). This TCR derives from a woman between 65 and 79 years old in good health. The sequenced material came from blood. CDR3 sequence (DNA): TGCAGTGCGGGGACATCGTTAGAGCAGTACTTC. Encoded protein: CSAGTSLEQYF.